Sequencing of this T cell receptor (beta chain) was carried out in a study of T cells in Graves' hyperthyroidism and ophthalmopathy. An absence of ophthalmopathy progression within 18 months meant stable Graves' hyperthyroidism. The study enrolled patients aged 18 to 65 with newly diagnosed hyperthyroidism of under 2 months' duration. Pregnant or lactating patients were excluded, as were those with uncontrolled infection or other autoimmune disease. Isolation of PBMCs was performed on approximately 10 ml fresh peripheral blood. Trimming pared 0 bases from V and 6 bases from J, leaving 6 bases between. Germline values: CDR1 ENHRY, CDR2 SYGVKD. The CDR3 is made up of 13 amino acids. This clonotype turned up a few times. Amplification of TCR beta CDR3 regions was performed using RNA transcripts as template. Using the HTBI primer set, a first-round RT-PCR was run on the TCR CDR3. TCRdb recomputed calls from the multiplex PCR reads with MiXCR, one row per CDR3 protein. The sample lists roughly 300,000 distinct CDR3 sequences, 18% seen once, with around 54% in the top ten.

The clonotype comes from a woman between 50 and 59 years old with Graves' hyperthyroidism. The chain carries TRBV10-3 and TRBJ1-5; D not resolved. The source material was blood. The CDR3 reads CAISESAGQPQHF. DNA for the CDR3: TGTGCCATCAGTGAGTCGGCGGGTCAGCCCCAGCATTTT.